This TCR beta chain was retrieved from a study of long-term antiretroviral therapy in people with HIV. immunoSEQ v3.0 was run at survey level. Per sample, sequencing targeted 40,000-50,000 T-cell genomes. Clones were sequenced by immunoSEQ multiplex PCR, and TCRdb holds only the in-frame ones, with some missing. The table records some 9,700 clones, 75% to 90% of them present only once. Before they underwent DNA extraction, samples held roughly 0.95-11 million cryopreserved PBMC. By share, this clone ranks as large. Trimming took 0 bases from V and 5 from J, leaving 10 bases between them. Germline V gives CDR1 LNHNV, CDR2 YYDKDF (reference sequence). The CDR3 spans 15 residues.

The chain recombines TRBV15 with TRBJ1-4; D unresolved. Sequencing used unsorted PBMCs, obtained 0.7 years after starting antiretroviral therapy. The receptor was derived from a man in his forties or fifties with HIV. CDR3 DNA sequence: TGTGCCACCAGCAGAGATTTCGAAGGGAATGAAAAACTGTTTTTT. Its translation is CATSRDFEGNEKLFF.